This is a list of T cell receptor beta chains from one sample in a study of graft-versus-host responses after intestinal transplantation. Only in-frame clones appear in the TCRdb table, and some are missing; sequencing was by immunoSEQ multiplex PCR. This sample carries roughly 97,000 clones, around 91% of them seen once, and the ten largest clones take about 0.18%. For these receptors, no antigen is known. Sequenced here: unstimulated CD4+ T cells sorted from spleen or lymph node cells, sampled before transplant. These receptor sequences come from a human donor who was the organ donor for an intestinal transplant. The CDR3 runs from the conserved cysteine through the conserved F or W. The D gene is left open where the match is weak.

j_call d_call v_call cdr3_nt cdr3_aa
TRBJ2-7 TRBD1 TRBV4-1 TGCGCCAGCAGCCAAGGGACAGGGTCCGTCTACGAGCAGTACTTC CASSQGTGSVYEQYF
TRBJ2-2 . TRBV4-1 TGCGCCAGCAGCCTCCCTCCCGGGGGGCGAGGCGGGGAGCTGTTTTTT CASSLPPGGRGGELFF
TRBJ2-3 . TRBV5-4 TGTGCCAGTTCGGGGCCCCGGGACACGGACACAGATACGCAGTATTTT CASSGPRDTDTDTQYF
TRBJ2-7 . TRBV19 TGTGCCAGTAGTCTCCTGGCAGGGGACTACGAGCAGTACTTC CASSLLAGDYEQYF
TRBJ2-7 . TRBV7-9 TGTGCCAGCAGCTTAAACGGACAATCCTACGAGCAGTACTTC CASSLNGQSYEQYF
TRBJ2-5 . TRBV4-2 TGTGCCAGCAGCCTCGAGCTCCGGGGAGAGACCCAGTACTTC CASSLELRGETQYF
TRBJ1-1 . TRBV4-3 TGCGCCAGCAGCCTGGGGGCAGGGACTGAAGCTTTCTTT CASSLGAGTEAFF
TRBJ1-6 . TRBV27 TGTGCCAGCAGCCCCTGGGGAGATGGTAATTCACCCCTCCACTTT CASSPWGDGNSPLHF
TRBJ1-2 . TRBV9 TGTGCCAGCAGCGTAACCTGGTGGAAGGAGAACGACGCTGATGGCTACACCTTC CASSVTWWKENDADGYTF
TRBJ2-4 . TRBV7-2 TGTGCCAGCAGCTTAGTTGGGACTTCAGGAACCAAAAACATTCAGTACTTC CASSLVGTSGTKNIQYF
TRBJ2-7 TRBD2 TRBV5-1 TGCGCCAGCAGCCGGACGCGGGGGGCGTCCTACGAGCAGTACTTC CASSRTRGASYEQYF